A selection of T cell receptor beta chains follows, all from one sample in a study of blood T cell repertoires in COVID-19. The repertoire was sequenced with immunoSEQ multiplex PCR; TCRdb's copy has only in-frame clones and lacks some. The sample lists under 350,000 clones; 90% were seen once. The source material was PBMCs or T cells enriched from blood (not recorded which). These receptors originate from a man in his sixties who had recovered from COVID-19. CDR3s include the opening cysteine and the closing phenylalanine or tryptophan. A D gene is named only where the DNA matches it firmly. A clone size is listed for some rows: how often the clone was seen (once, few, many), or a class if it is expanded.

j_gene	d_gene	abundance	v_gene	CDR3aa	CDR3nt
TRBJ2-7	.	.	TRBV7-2	CASSLVNEQYF	TGTGCCAGCAGCTTAGTAAACGAGCAGTACTTC
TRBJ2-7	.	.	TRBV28	CASSMSSGDLYEQYF	TGTGCCAGCAGCATGTCATCGGGGGACCTCTACGAGCAGTACTTC
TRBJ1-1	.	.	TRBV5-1	CASSLSPGHTEAFF	TGCGCCAGCAGCTTGTCCCCAGGGCACACTGAAGCTTTCTTT
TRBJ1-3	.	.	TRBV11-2	CASSLEGQGRNTIYF	TGTGCCAGCAGCTTAGAAGGCCAGGGAAGAAACACCATATATTTT
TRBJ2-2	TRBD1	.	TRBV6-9	CASSFGTGVDTGELFF	TGTGCCAGCAGTTTTGGGACAGGGGTTGACACCGGGGAGCTGTTTTTT
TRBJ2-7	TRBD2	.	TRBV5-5	CASSWGLAGGQDEQYF	TGTGCCAGCAGCTGGGGACTAGCGGGGGGGCAAGACGAGCAGTACTTC
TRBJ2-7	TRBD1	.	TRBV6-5	CASRGTEPYEQYF	TGTGCCAGCAGGGGGACAGAGCCCTACGAGCAGTACTTC
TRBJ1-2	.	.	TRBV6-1	CASSERGGYTF	TGTGCCAGCAGTGAACGGGGTGGCTACACCTTC
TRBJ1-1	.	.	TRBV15	CATSRDITPNTEAFF	TGTGCCACCAGCAGAGATATAACACCGAACACTGAAGCTTTCTTT
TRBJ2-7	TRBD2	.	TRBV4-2	CASSHTSGEQYF	TGTGCCAGCAGCCACACTAGCGGCGAGCAGTACTTC
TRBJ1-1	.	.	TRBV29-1	CSVALGETEAFF	TGCAGCGTGGCCCTGGGAGAAACTGAAGCTTTCTTT
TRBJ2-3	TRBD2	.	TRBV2	CASSVAGGLSTDTQYF	TGTGCCAGCAGCGTAGCGGGGGGACTTAGCACAGATACGCAGTATTTT
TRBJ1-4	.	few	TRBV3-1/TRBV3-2	CASSYLTSSTATNEKLFF	TGTGCCAGCAGCTACCTAACCTCCTCGACAGCAACTAATGAAAAACTGTTTTTT
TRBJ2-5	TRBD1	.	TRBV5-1	CASSFGQGGKTQYF	TGCGCCAGCAGCTTCGGACAGGGTGGGAAGACCCAGTACTTC
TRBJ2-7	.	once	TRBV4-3	CASSQERSSSYEQYF	TGCGCCAGCAGCCAAGAGAGGTCTTCTTCCTACGAGCAGTACTTC
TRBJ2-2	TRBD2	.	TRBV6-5	CASGSSGGAFLGELFF	TGTGCCAGCGGTTCTAGCGGGGGGGCCTTTCTCGGGGAGCTGTTTTTT
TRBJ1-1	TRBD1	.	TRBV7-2	CASSLGGGFTEAFF	TGTGCCAGCAGCTTAGGAGGGGGCTTCACTGAAGCTTTCTTT
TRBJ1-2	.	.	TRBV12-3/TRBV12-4	CASRRGDYGYTF	TGTGCCAGCAGACGGGGTGACTATGGCTACACCTTC
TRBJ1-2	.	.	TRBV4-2	CASSQGTGVFYGYTF	TGTGCCAGCAGCCAAGGAACGGGGGTCTTCTATGGCTACACCTTC
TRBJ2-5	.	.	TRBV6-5	CASSYSKTGQETQYF	TGTGCCAGCAGTTACTCGAAGACAGGCCAAGAGACCCAGTACTTC
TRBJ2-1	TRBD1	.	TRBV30	CAWSSPGQGVINEQFF	TGTGCCTGGAGTTCGCCGGGACAGGGGGTGATAAATGAGCAGTTCTTC
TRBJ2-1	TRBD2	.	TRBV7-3	CASSLRGGSGTGNEQFF	TGTGCCAGCAGCCTTCGGGGAGGTAGCGGGACCGGCAATGAGCAGTTCTTC
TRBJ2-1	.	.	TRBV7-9	CASSLAGSRTNEQFF	TGTGCCAGCAGCTTAGCGGGCTCCCGAACCAATGAGCAGTTCTTC
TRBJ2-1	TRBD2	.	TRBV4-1	CASSQVLAGSYNEQFF	TGCGCCAGCAGCCAAGTGCTAGCGGGATCCTACAATGAGCAGTTCTTC
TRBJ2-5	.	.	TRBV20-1	CSASGPSGRLQETQYF	TGCAGTGCTAGTGGACCGTCAGGGAGGCTCCAAGAGACCCAGTACTTC
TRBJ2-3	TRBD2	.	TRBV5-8	CASSLGLAGGLSTDTQYF	TGTGCCAGCAGCCTAGGACTAGCGGGGGGCCTTAGCACAGATACGCAGTATTTT